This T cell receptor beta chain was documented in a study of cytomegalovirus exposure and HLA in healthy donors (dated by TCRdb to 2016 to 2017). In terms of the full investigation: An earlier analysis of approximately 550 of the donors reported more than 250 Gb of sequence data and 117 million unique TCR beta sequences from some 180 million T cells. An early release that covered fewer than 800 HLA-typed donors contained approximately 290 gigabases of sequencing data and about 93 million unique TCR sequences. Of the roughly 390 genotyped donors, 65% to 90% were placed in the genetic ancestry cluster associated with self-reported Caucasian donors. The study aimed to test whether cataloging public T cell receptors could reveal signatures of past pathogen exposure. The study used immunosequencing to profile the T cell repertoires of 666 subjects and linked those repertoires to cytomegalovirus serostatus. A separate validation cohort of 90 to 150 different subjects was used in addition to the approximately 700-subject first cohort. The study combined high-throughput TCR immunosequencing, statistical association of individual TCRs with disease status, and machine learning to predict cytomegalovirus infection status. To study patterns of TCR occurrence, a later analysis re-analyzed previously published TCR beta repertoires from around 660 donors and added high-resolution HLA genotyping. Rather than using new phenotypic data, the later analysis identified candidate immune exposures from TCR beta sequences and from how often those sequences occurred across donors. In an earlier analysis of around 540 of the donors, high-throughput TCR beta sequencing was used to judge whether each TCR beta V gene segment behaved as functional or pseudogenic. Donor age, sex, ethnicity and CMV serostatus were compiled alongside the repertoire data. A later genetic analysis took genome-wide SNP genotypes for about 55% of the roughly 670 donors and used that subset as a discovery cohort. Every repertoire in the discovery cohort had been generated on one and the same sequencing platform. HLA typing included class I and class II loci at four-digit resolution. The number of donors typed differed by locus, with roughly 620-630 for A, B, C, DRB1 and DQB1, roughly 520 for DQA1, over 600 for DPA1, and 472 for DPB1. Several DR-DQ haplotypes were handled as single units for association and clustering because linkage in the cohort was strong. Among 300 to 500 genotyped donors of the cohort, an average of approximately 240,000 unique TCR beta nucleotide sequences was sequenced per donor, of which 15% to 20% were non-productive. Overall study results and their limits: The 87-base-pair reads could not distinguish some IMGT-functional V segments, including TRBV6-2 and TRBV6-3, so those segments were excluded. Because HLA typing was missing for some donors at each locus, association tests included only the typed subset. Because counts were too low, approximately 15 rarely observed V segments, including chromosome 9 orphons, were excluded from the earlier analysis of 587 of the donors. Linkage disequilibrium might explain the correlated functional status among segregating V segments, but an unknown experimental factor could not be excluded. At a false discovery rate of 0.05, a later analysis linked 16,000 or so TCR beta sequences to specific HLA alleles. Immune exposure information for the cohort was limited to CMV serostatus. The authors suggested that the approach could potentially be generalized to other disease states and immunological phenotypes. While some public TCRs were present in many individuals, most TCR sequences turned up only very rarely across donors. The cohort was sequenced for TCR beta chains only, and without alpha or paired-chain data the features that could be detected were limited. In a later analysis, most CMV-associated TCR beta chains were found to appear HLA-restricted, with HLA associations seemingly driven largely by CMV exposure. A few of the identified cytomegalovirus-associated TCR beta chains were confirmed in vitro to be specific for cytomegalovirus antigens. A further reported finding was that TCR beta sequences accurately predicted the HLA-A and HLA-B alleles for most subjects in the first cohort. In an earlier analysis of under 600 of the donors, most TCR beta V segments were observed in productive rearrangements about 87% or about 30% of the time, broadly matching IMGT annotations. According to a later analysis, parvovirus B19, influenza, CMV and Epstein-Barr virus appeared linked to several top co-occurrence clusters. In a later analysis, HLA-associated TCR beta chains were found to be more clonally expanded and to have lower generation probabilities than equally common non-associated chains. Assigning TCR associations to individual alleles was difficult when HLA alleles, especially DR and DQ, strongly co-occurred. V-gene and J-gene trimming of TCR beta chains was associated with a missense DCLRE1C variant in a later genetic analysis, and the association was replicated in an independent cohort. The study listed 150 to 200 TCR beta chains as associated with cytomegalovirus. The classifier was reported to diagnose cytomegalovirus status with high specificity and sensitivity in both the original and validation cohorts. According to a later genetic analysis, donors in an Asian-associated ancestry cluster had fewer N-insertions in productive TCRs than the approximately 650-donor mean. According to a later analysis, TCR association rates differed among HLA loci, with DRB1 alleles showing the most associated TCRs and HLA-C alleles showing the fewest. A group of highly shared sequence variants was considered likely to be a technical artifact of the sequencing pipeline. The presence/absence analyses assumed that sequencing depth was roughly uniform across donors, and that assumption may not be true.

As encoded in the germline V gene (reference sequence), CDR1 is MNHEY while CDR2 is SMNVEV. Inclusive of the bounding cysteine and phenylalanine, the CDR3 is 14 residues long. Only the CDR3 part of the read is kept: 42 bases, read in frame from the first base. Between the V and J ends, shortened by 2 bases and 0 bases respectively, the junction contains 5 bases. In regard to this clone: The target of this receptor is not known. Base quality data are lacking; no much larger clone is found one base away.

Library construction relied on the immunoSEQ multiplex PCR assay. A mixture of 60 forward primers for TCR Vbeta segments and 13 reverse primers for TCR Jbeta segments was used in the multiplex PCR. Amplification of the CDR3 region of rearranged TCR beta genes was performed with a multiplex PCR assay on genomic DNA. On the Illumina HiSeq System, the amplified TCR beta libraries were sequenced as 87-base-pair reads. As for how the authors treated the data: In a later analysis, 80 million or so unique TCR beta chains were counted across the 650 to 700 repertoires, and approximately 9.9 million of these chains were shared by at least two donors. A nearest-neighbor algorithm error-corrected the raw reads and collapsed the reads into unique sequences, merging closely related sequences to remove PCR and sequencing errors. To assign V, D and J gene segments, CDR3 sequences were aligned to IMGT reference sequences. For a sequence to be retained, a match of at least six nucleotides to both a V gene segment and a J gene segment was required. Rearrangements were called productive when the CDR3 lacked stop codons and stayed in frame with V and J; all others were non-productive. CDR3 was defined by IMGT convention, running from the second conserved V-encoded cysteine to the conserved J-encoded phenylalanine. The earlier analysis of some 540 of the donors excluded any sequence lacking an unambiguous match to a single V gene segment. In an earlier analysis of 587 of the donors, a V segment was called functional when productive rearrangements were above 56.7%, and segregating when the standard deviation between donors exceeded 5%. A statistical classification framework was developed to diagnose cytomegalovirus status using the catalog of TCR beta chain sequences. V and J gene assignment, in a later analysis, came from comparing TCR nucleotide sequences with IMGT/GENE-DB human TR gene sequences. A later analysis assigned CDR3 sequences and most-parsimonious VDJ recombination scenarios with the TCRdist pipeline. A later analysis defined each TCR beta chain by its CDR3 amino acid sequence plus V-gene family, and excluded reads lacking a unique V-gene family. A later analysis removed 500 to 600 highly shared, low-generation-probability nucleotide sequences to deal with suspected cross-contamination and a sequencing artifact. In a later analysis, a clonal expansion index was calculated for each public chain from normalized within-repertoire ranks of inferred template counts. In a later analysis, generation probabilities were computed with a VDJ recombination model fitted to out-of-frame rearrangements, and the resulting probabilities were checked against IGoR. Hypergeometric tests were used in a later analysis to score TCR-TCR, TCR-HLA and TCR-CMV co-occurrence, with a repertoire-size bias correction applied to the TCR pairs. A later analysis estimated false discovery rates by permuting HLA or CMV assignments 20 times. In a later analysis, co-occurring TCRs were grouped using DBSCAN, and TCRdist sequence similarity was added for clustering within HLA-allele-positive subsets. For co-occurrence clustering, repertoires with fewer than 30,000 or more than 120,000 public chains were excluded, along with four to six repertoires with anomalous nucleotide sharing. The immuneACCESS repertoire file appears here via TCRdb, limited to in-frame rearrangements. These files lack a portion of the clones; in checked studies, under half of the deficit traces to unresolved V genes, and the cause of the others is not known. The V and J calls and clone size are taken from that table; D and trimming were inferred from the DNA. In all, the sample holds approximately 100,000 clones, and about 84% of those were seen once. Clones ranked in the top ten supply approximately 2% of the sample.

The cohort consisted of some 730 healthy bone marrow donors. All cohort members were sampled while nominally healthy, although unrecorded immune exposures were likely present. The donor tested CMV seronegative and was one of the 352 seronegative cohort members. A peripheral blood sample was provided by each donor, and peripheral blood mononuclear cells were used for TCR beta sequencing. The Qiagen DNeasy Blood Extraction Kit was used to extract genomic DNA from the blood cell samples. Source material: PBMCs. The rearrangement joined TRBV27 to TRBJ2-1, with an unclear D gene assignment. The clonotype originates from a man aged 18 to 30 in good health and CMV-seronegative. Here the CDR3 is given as CASSLVRSYNEQFF. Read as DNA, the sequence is TGTGCCAGCAGTTTAGTCCGCTCCTACAATGAGCAGTTCTTC.